The rows below give T cell receptor beta chains drawn from one sample of a study of shared T cell receptors in the human thymus. Sequenced by immunoSEQ multiplex PCR; TCRdb stores in-frame clones only, minus some. The sample has hundreds of thousands of clones, approximately 87% seen once. These data were also filed under a second study, of human thymus T cells.

The sample taken for sequencing was thymocytes. Receptors originate from a boy younger than two with a congenital heart defect. CDR3s include the opening cysteine and the closing phenylalanine or tryptophan. A D gene is named only where the DNA matches it firmly. Not all rows give a size; the values are once, few, many and, for expanded clones, a class.

J	D	V	size	DNA	CDR3
TRBJ2-7	TRBD1	TRBV27	NA	TGTGCCAGCAGTGTCCGGGACAGCTACGAGCAGTACTTC	CASSVRDSYEQYF
TRBJ2-7	NA	TRBV27	NA	TGTGCCAGCACCCCGAGGGCCGGTTCCTACGAGCAGTACTTC	CASTPRAGSYEQYF
TRBJ1-2	TRBD1	TRBV5-4	NA	TGTGCCAGCAGCTCCTACAGGGGCCATGGCTACACCTTC	CASSSYRGHGYTF
TRBJ2-7	TRBD2	TRBV5-5	NA	TGTGCCAGCAGCTTGGAAGGGCGGGAGGGCTTATACGAGCAGTACTTC	CASSLEGREGLYEQYF
TRBJ2-5	TRBD1	TRBV5-6	once	TGTGCCAGCAGCTTGGACAGGGGAGAGACCCAGTACTTC	CASSLDRGETQYF
TRBJ2-3	TRBD2	TRBV2	NA	TGTGCCAGCGGGGGGGAGTGGGCAGATACGCAGTATTTT	CASGGEWADTQYF
TRBJ1-4	TRBD1	TRBV13	NA	TGTGCCAGCACGGTGGCGGGGACAGGGAATGAAAAACTGTTTTTT	CASTVAGTGNEKLFF
TRBJ2-4	NA	TRBV18	NA	TGTGCCAGCTCACCACGTACGACAGGAGTAGCCAAAAACATTCAGTACTTC	CASSPRTTGVAKNIQYF
TRBJ2-3	TRBD2	TRBV10-3	NA	TGTGCCATCAGTGAGCCTAGCGGGAGATCAGATACGCAGTATTTT	CAISEPSGRSDTQYF
TRBJ2-7	TRBD2	TRBV5-8	NA	TGTGCCAGCAGCTTGTCTCTTTTTGGACTAGCGGCCTACGAGCAGTACTTC	CASSLSLFGLAAYEQYF
TRBJ2-7	NA	TRBV5-1	NA	TGCGCCAGCAGCTCAACCGCGACAGGTCCGGTATCCTACGAGCAGTACTTC	CASSSTATGPVSYEQYF
TRBJ1-2	TRBD1	TRBV29-1	NA	TGCAGCGTTTTGGGACAGGGCGCAAGGTATGGCTACACCTTC	CSVLGQGARYGYTF
TRBJ1-1	TRBD1	TRBV14	NA	TGTGCCAGCAGCCAAGATGAAGCAGGGGGCGAGTATCACACTGAAGCTTTCTTT	CASSQDEAGGEYHTEAFF
TRBJ2-7	TRBD2	TRBV30	NA	TGTGCCTGGAGGACTAGCGGGAGTTACACCAAGCCCGGCGAGCAGTACTTC	CAWRTSGSYTKPGEQYF
TRBJ2-7	TRBD2	TRBV25-1	NA	TGTGCCAGCAGTGAAGGAGGACTAGCGGGAGGAACCTACGAGCAGTACTTC	CASSEGGLAGGTYEQYF
TRBJ2-7	TRBD2	TRBV7-2	NA	TGTGCCAGCACCGTTAGCGGGAGGCGGGACTACGAGCAGTACTTC	CASTVSGRRDYEQYF
TRBJ2-5	NA	TRBV21-1	NA	TGTGCCAGCAGCAAAGAGCCGGGACTAGCGGGAGATGGGGAAGAGACCCAGTACTTC	CASSKEPGLAGDGEETQYF
TRBJ2-1	TRBD2	TRBV5-1	NA	TGCGCCAGCAGCTTGGGGGGACTAGCGGCATACAATGAGCAGTTCTTC	CASSLGGLAAYNEQFF
TRBJ2-3	NA	TRBV6-6	NA	TGTGCCAGCGGATATGTCATCAGGGGCACAGATACGCAGTATTTT	CASGYVIRGTDTQYF
TRBJ2-1	TRBD2	TRBV5-1	NA	TGCGCCAGCAACCCAGCGGGGCTTAAAGGAGGCGAAAATGAGCAGTTCTTC	CASNPAGLKGGENEQFF
TRBJ2-1	NA	TRBV7-8	NA	TGTGCCAGCAGCCCAAGGACAGACCTCAATGAGCAGTTCTTC	CASSPRTDLNEQFF
TRBJ2-7	TRBD1	TRBV27	NA	TGTGCCAGCAGTTCCTGGACAGGGGGCTTCTACGAGCAGTACTTC	CASSSWTGGFYEQYF
TRBJ1-5	TRBD1	TRBV7-8	NA	TGTGCCAGCAGCCAGGGACAGTTAGTTAGCAATCAGCCCCAGCATTTT	CASSQGQLVSNQPQHF
TRBJ2-1	TRBD2	TRBV4-3	NA	TGCGCCAGCAGCCAATTCCTCATCCAGCGGGAATCTTACAATGAGCAGTTCTTC	CASSQFLIQRESYNEQFF
TRBJ2-1	NA	TRBV5-4	once	TGTGCCAGCAGCGTCGGAGCGAGCTCCTACAATGAGCAGTTCTTC	CASSVGASSYNEQFF
TRBJ2-7	NA	TRBV7-8	few	TGTGCCAGCAGCTCCCGCTACGAGCAGTACTTC	CASSSRYEQYF
TRBJ2-2	NA	TRBV7-2	NA	TGTGCCAGCAGCTCCGGGGTTCGGGACTTGAACACCGGGGAGCTGTTTTTT	CASSSGVRDLNTGELFF
TRBJ2-6	NA	TRBV4-3	once	TGCGCCAGCAGCCAAGATAGAGGCAGGGATAGCTCTGGGGCCAACGTCCTGACTTTC	CASSQDRGRDSSGANVLTF
TRBJ2-7	NA	TRBV4-2	NA	TGTGCCAGCAGCCAAGATCGCAGTTTCCACTCCTACGAGCAGTACTTC	CASSQDRSFHSYEQYF
TRBJ1-4	TRBD1	TRBV11-3	NA	TGTGCCAGCAGCTTATACCCGGGACAGGGAGGAAATGAAAAACTGTTTTTT	CASSLYPGQGGNEKLFF
TRBJ2-2	NA	TRBV6-5	NA	TGTGCCAGCGCTGACCTGGGGGCCCCCGGGGAGCTGTTTTTT	CASADLGAPGELFF
TRBJ2-2	NA	TRBV9	NA	TGTGCCAGCAGCGAGGACTGGACCGGGGAGCTGTTTTTT	CASSEDWTGELFF
TRBJ1-1	NA	TRBV21-1	NA	TGTGCCAGCAGGACCGGGACAGGGGAGTCGGCGAACACTGAAGCTTTCTTT	CASRTGTGESANTEAFF
TRBJ2-3	TRBD2	TRBV19	NA	TGTGCCAGTAGTATCAGGACTAGCGGGAGGCCTAGCACAGATACGCAGTATTTT	CASSIRTSGRPSTDTQYF
TRBJ1-5	TRBD1	TRBV5-1	NA	TGCGCCAGCAGCTTGGCGACAGGGGATCAGCCCCAGCATTTT	CASSLATGDQPQHF
TRBJ1-2	NA	TRBV6-4	NA	TGTGCCAGCATCGGACGGGGTAATGGCTACACCTTC	CASIGRGNGYTF
TRBJ2-3	TRBD1	TRBV6-5	NA	TGTGCCAGCACCACCGGGGACAGGGAGGATACGCAGTATTTT	CASTTGDREDTQYF
TRBJ1-5	NA	TRBV28	NA	TGTGCCAGCAGTTTATCCCTGAATCAGCCCCAGCATTTT	CASSLSLNQPQHF
TRBJ2-3	NA	TRBV11-2	NA	TGTGCCAGCAGCTTGCGGAGCACAGATACGCAGTATTTT	CASSLRSTDTQYF
TRBJ2-7	TRBD2	TRBV28	once	TGTGCCAGCAGTTTTGGGACTAGCGTCTCCTACGAGCAGTACTTC	CASSFGTSVSYEQYF
TRBJ2-1	TRBD2	TRBV6-1	NA	TGTGCCAGCAGCGAACCGGGACTAGCGGGAGTCCCCCCGTCTGAGCAGTTCTTC	CASSEPGLAGVPPSEQFF
TRBJ1-5	NA	TRBV28	NA	TGTGCCAGCAGTCTCCGAGGCGGGTCCAATCAGCCCCAGCATTTT	CASSLRGGSNQPQHF
TRBJ1-1	NA	TRBV28	NA	TGTGCCAGCAGTTTCTCGGGGACTGAAGCTTTCTTT	CASSFSGTEAFF
TRBJ2-3	TRBD2	TRBV14	NA	TGTGCCAGCAGCCAAGTAAGGGGACTAGAGAGCGACACAGATACGCAGTATTTT	CASSQVRGLESDTDTQYF
TRBJ2-1	NA	TRBV6-6	few	TGTGCCAGCAGCCCAGAAAGTGATGAGCAGTTCTTC	CASSPESDEQFF
TRBJ1-2	TRBD1	TRBV6-4	NA	TGTGCCAGCACAGGACAGGGCGAGGCCTATGGCTACACCTTC	CASTGQGEAYGYTF
TRBJ2-7	TRBD1	TRBV6-1	NA	TGTGCCAGCTGGGACAGGGGCTCCTACGAGCAGTACTTC	CASWDRGSYEQYF
TRBJ2-7	TRBD1	TRBV19	NA	TGTGCCAGTAGTCCGACTCCGACAGGGGGGCCCTACGAGCAGTACTTC	CASSPTPTGGPYEQYF
TRBJ2-7	TRBD2	TRBV4-1	NA	TGCGCCAGCAGCCAAGGTCCCTACTTTGAGCGGGAGCTACCCTACGAGCAGTACTTC	CASSQGPYFERELPYEQYF
TRBJ2-7	NA	TRBV2	NA	TGTGCCAGCAGTCTGTTACGGGAAACCTACGAGCAGTACTTC	CASSLLRETYEQYF
TRBJ2-1	TRBD2	TRBV7-2	NA	TGTGCCAGCAGCCCCAGCGGGAGGGAGGGGAATGAGCAGTTCTTC	CASSPSGREGNEQFF
TRBJ2-7	NA	TRBV12-1	NA	TGTGCCAGCAGCTCCTCTCGGCTTACCAAACATGAGACAGTCTACGAGCAGTACTTC	CASSSSRLTKHETVYEQYF
TRBJ2-7	NA	TRBV12-5	NA	TGTGCTAGTGGTTTGGTAAGGGGCCGGGGGAGACTAGACTACGAGCAGTACTTC	CASGLVRGRGRLDYEQYF
TRBJ1-2	NA	TRBV4-1	NA	TGCGCCAGCAGCCAAGAAAGCGGGGGCAAAGTCGGTGGCTACACCTTC	CASSQESGGKVGGYTF